This TCR beta chain was identified in a study of beta chain features in type 1 diabetes. Overall study results and limits: Within patients, naive, central memory and Treg TCRB repertoires seemed more similar than within healthy donors. Type 1 diabetes patients had moderately but significantly shorter TCRB CDR3s in all four CD4+ subsets.

Sequencing targeted expressed TCRB transcripts, as all isolated RNA had been reverse transcribed. This table comes from immunoSEQ multiplex PCR, and its TCRdb copy is limited to in-frame clones, with some not included. The sample has around 44,000 clones, approximately 68% seen once. As regards this clone: The antigen is unknown.

CDR1 is LNHDA, CDR2 SQIVND, per germline (reference sequence). The CDR3 has 14 residues. With 8 bases removed from V and 1 base from J, the gap between germline ends came to 15 bases. This clonotype originated in a woman younger than 30 with type 1 diabetes. The chain recombines TRBV19 with TRBJ2-7; D perhaps matches TRBD2 (7 bases). The sample was Tregs from blood. DNA of the CDR3: TGTGCCAGTTCAAGTAGGGGGGGTTCCTACGAGCAGTACTTC. Its translation is CASSSRGGSYEQYF.